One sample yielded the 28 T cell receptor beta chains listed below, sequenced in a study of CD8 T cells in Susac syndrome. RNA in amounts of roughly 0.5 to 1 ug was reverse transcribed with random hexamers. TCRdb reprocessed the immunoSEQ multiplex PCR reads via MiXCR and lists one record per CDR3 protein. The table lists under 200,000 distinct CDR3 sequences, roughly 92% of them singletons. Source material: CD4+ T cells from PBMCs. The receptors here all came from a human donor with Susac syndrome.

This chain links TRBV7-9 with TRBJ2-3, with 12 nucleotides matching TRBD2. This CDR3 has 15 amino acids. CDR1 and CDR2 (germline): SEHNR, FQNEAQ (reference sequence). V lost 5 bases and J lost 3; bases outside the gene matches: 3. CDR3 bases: TGTGCCAGCAGCCCGACTAGCGGGGGTACAGATACGCAGTATTTT. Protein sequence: CASSPTSGGTDTQYF.

The CDR3 spells CASSRDSNTDTQYF. As DNA, the CDR3 is TGTGCCAGCAGTCGGGACAGCAACACAGATACGCAGTATTTT. This chain connects TRBV12-3 or TRBV12-4 to TRBJ2-3; 7 nucleotides agree with TRBD1. The ends lost 5 bases at V and 2 bases at J; junction bases unmatched: 4. The CDR3 is made up of 14 amino acids.

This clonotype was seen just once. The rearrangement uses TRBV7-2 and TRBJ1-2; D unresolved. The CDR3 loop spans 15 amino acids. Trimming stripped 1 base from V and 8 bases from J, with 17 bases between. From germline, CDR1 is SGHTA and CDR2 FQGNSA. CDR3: CASSLGGGQVSGYTF. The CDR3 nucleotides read TGTGCCAGCAGCTTAGGAGGAGGGCAGGTCAGCGGCTACACCTTC.

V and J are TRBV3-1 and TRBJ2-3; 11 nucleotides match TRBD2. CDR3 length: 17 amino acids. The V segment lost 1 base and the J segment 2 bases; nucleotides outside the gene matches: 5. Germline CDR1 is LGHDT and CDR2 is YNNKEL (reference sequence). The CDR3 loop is CASSQGLAGSYTDTQYF. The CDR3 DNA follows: TGTGCCAGCAGCCAAGGACTAGCGGGGTCCTACACAGATACGCAGTATTTT.

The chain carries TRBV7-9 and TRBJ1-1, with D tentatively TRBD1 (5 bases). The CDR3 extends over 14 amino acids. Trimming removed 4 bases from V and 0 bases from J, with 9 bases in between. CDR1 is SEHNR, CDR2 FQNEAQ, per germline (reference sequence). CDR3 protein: CASSYGHLNTEAFF. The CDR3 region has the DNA TGTGCCAGCAGCTATGGACATCTGAACACTGAAGCTTTCTTT.

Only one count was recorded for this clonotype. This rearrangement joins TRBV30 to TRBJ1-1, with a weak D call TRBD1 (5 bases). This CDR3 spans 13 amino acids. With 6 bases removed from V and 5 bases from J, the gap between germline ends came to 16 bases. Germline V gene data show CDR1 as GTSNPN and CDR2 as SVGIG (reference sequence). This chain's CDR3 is CACRDSRRTEAFF. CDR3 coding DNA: TGTGCCTGCCGTGACAGCAGGAGGACTGAAGCTTTCTTT.

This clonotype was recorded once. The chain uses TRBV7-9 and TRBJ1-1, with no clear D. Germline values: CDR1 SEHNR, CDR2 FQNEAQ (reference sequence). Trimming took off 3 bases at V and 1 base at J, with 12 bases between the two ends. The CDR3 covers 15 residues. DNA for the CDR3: TGTGCCAGCAGCTTCCCTTTAAGGAAGAACACTGAAGCTTTCTTT. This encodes CASSFPLRKNTEAFF.

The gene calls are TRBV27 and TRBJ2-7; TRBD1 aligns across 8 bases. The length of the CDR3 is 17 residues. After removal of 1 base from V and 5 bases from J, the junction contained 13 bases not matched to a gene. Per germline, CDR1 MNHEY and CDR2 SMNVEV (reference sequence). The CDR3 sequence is CASSLFPPRTGLNEQYF. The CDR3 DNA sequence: TGTGCCAGCAGTTTATTCCCCCCCCGGACAGGGCTTAACGAGCAGTACTTC.

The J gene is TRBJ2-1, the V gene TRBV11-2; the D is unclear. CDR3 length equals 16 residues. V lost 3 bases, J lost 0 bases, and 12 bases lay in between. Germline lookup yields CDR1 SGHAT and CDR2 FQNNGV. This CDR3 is CASSFRVTSSYNEQFF. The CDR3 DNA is TGTGCCAGCAGCTTTCGGGTAACTTCCTCCTACAATGAGCAGTTCTTC.

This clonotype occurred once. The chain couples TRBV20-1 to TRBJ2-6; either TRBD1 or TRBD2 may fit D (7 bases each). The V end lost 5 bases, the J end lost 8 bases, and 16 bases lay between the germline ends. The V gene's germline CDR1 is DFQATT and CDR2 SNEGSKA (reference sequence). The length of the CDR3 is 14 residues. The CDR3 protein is CSAADRRGSNVLTF. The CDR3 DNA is TGCAGTGCTGCGGACAGGCGGGGGTCCAACGTCCTGACTTTC.

CDR3 region: CASSLGRGTGGGFFREAFF. CDR3 in DNA: TGCGCCAGCAGCTTGGGCCGAGGGACAGGGGGCGGATTTTTCCGTGAAGCTTTCTTT. V gene TRBV5-1 combines with J gene TRBJ1-1; 12 positions agree with TRBD1. V shed 0 bases, J shed 7 bases, and the junction held 16 bases outside the gene matches. Germline CDR1 and CDR2: SGHRS and YFSETQ. This CDR3 contains 19 residues.

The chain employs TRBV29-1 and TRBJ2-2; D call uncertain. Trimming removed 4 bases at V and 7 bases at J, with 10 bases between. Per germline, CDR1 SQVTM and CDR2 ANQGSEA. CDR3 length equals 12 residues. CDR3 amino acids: CSVGPGDGELFF. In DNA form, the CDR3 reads TGCAGCGTTGGGCCAGGAGACGGGGAGCTGTTTTTT.

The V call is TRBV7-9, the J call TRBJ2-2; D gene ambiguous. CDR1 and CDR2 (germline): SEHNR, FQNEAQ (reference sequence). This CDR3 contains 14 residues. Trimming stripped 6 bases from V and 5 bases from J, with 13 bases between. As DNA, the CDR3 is TGTGCCAGCAGTTTGACTTTAGGGACCGGGGAGCTGTTTTTT. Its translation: CASSLTLGTGELFF.

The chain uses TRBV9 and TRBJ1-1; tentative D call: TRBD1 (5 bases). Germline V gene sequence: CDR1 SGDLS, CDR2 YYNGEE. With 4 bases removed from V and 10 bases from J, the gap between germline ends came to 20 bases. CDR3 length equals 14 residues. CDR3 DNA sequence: TGTGCCAGCAGCTCCGTGGGGACGTCCTCCCTAGCTTTCTTT. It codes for CASSSVGTSSLAFF.

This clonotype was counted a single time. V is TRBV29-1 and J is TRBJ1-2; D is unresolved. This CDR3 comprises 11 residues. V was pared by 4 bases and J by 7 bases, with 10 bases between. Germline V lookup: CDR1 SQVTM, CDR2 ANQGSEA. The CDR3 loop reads CSVVEGFGYTF. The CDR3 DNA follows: TGCAGCGTTGTCGAGGGATTTGGCTACACCTTC.

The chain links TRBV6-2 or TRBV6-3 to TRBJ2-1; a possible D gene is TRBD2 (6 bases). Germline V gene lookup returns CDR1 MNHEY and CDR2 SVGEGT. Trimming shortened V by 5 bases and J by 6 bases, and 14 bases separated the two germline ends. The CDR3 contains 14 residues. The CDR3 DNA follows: TGTGCCAGCAGTCGGGGGATCATGGGCAATGAGCAGTTCTTC. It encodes CASSRGIMGNEQFF.

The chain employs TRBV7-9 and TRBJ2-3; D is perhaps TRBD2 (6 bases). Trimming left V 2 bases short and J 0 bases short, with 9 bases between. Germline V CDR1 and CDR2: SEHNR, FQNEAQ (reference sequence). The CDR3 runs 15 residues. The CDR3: CASSLQEGSTDTQYF. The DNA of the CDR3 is TGTGCCAGCAGCTTACAGGAGGGAAGCACAGATACGCAGTATTTT.

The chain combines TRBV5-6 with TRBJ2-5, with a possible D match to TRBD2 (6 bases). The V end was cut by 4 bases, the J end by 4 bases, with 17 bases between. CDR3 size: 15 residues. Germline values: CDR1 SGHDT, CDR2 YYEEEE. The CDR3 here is CASSPYGSRGETQYF. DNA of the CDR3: TGTGCCAGCAGCCCCTACGGGAGTCGGGGAGAGACCCAGTACTTC.

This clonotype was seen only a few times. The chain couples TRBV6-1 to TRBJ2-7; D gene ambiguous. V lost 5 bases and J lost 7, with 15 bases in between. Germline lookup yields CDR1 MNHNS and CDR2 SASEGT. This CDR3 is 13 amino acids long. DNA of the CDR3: TGTGCCAGCAGTCCCCAGTCCATCGGGGAGCAGTACTTC. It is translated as CASSPQSIGEQYF.

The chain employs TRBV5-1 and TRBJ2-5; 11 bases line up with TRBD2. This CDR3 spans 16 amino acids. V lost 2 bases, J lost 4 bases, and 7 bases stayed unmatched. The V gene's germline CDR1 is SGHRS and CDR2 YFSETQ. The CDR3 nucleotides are TGCGCCAGCAGCTTTCAATTAGCGGGGGGGCCAGAGACCCAGTACTTC. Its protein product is CASSFQLAGGPETQYF.

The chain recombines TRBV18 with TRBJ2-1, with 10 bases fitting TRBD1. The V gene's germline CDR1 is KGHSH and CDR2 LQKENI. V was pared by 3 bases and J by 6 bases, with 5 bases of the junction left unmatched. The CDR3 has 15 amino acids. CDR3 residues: CASSPPGQGFNEQFF. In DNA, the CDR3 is TGTGCCAGCTCACCCCCGGGACAGGGGTTCAATGAGCAGTTCTTC. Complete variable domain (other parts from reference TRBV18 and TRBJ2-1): NAGVMQNPRHLVRRRGQEARLRCSPMKGHSHVYWYRQLPEEGLKFMVYLQKENIIDESGMPKERFSAEFPKEGPSILRIQQVVRGDSAAYFCASSPPGQGFNEQFFGPGTRLTVL.

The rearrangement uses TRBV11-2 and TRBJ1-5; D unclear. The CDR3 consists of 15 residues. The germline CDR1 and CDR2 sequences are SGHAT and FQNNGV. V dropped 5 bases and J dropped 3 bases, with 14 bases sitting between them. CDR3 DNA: TGTGCCAGCAGCCGAGAAGCCAGACCCAATCAGCCCCAGCATTTT. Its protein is CASSREARPNQPQHF.

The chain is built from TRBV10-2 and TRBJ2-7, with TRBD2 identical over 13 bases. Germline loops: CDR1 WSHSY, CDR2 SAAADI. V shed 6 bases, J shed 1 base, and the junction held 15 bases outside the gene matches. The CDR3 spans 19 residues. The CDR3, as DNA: TGCGCCAGCAGAAATCGATTGTACGGACTAGCGGGGGAGTCCTACGAGCAGTACTTC. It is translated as CASRNRLYGLAGESYEQYF.

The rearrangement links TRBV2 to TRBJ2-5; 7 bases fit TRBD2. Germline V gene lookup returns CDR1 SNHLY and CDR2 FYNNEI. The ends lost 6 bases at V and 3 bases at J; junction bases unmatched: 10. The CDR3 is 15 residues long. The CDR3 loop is CASSPLLGGEETQYF. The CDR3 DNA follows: TGTGCCAGCAGCCCCCTCCTGGGGGGGGAAGAGACCCAGTACTTC. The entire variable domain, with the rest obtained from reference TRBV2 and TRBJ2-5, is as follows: EPEVTQTPSHQVTQMGQEVILRCVPISNHLYFYWYRQILGQKVEFLVSFYNNEISEKSEIFDDQFSVERPDGSNFTLKIRSTKLEDSAMYFCASSPLLGGEETQYFGPGTRLLVL.

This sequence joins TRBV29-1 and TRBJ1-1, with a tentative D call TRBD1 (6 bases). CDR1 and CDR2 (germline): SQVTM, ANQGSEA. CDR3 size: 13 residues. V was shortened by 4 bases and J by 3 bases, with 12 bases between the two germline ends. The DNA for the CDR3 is TGCAGCGTTGTGGGGGGGCTAGACACTGAAGCTTTCTTT. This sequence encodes CSVVGGLDTEAFF.

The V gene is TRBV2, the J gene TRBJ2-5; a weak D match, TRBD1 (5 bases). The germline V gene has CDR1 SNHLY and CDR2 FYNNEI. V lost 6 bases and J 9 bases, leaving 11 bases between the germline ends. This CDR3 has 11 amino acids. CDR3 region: CASSTLGAQYF. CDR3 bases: TGTGCCAGCAGCACCTTAGGGGCCCAGTACTTC. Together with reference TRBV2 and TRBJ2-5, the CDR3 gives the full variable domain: EPEVTQTPSHQVTQMGQEVILRCVPISNHLYFYWYRQILGQKVEFLVSFYNNEISEKSEIFDDQFSVERPDGSNFTLKIRSTKLEDSAMYFCASSTLGAQYFGPGTRLLVL.

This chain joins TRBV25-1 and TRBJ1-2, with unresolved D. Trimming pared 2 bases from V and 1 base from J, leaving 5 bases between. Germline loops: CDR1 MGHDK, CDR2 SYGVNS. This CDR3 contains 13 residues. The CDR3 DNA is TGTGCCAGCAGTGAACTAAGTAACTATGGCTACACCTTC. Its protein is CASSELSNYGYTF.

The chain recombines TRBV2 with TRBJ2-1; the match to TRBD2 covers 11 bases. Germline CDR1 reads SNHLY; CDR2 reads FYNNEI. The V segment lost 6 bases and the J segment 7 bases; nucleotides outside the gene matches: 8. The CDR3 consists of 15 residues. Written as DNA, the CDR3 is TGTGCCAGCAGCCGACTAGCGGGGTTATTGAATGAGCAGTTCTTC. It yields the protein CASSRLAGLLNEQFF.